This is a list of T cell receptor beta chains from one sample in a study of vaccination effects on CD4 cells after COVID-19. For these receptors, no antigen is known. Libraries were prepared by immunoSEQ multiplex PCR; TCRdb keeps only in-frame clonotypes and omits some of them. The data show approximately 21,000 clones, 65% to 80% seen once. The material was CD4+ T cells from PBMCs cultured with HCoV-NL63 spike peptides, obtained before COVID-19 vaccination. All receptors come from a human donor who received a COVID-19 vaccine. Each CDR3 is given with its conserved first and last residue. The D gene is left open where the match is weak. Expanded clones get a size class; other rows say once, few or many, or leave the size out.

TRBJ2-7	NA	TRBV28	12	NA	TGTGCCAGCACAGGAAGCTCCTACGAGCAGTACTTC	CASTGSSYEQYF
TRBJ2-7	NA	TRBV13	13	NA	TGTGCCAGCAGCCGAACAGGGTTACACGAGCAGTACTTC	CASSRTGLHEQYF
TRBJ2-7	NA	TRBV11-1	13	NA	TGTGCCAGCAGCTTAGGACAGAGATACGAGCAGTACTTC	CASSLGQRYEQYF
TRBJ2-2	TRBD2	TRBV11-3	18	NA	TGTGCCAGCAGCTCCCCTCGGACTAGCGGAGCGAACACCGGGGAGCTGTTTTTT	CASSSPRTSGANTGELFF
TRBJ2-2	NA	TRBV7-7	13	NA	TGTGCCAGCAGCTTAGTAGCTGCCGGGGAGCTGTTTTTT	CASSLVAAGELFF
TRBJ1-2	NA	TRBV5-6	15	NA	TGTGCCAGCAGCTTGGTAGGGCCCCCCGGGGGTGGCTACACCTTC	CASSLVGPPGGGYTF
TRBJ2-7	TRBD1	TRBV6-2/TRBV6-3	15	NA	TGTGCCAGCAGTTTGACAGGGGGCGCATCCTACGAGCAGTACTTC	CASSLTGGASYEQYF
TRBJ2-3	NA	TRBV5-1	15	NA	TGCGCCAGCAGCTTTGGAGGGGTAGCCGCAGATACGCAGTATTTT	CASSFGGVAADTQYF
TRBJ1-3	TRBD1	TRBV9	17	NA	TGTGCCAGCAGCGTCGGGACAGGGGCTGGCGCTGGAAACACCATATATTTT	CASSVGTGAGAGNTIYF
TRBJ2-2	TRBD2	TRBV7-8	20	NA	TGTGCCAGCAGTCGCACGAACCGAGGGGGACTAGCGGGAGGTACCGGGGAGCTGTTTTTT	CASSRTNRGGLAGGTGELFF
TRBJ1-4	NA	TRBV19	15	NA	TGTGCCAGTAGGTCGGGAGTAATCACTAATGAAAAACTGTTTTTT	CASRSGVITNEKLFF
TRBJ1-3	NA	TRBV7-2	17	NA	TGTGCCAGCAGCCAACAGCGGGGCAGAGATACTGGAAACACCATATATTTT	CASSQQRGRDTGNTIYF
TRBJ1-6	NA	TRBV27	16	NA	TGTGCCAGCAGTTTATCGGCAGTCATGGGTAATTCACCCCTCCACTTT	CASSLSAVMGNSPLHF
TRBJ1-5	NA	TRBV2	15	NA	TGTGCCAGCAGTGAATCTTTAGCGGGAAATCAGCCCCAGCATTTT	CASSESLAGNQPQHF
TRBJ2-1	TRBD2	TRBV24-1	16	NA	TGTGCCACCAGTGAGACGACCGGGACTAGCGGGGGACGGCAGTTCTTC	CATSETTGTSGGRQFF
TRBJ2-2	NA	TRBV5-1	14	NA	TGCGCCAGCAGCCGACAGCCTGACACCGGGGAGCTGTTTTTT	CASSRQPDTGELFF
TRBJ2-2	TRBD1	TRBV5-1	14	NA	TGCGCCAGCAGCTTTCAGGGGGACACCGGGGAGCTGTTTTTT	CASSFQGDTGELFF
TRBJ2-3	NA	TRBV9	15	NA	TGTGCCAGCAGCGTAGGAAGTGTTAGCACAGATACGCAGTATTTT	CASSVGSVSTDTQYF
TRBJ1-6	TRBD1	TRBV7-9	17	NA	TGTGCCAGCAGCTTAGTTAGATGGGACAGGGCTAATTCACCCCTCCACTTT	CASSLVRWDRANSPLHF
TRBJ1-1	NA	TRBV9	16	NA	TGTGCCAGCAGTCCCCCGGTAGGTAAAATGAACACTGAAGCTTTCTTT	CASSPPVGKMNTEAFF
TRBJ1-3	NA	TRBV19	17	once	TGTGCCAGTAGTATACGGTTGAGCTGGGGAGGAGGAAACACCATATATTTT	CASSIRLSWGGGNTIYF
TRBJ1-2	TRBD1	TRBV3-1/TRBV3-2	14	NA	TGTGCCAGCAGCCAAGTAGGGACAGCAACTTCGGGTACCTTC	CASSQVGTATSGTF
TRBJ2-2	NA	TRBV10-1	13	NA	TGCGCCAGCAGAACAGGGCAGACCGGGGAGCTGTTTTTT	CASRTGQTGELFF
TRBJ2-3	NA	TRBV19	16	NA	TGTGCCAGTAGTCATGCAGATTGGGGGGCCACAGATACGCAGTATTTT	CASSHADWGATDTQYF
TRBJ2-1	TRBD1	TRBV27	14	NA	TGTGCCAGCAGCTTGACGACAGGGGTCGGCGAGCAGTTCTTC	CASSLTTGVGEQFF
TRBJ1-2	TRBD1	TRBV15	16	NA	TGTGCCACCAGCAGAGATCCCGACAGGGTGGACTATGGCTACACCTTC	CATSRDPDRVDYGYTF
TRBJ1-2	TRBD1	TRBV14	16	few	TGTGCCAGCAGCCAGGTACCGGGACAGGGTGTCTATGGCTACACCTTC	CASSQVPGQGVYGYTF
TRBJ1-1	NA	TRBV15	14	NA	TGTGCCACCAGCCCCCCCCAGGGGAACACTGAAGCTTTCTTT	CATSPPQGNTEAFF
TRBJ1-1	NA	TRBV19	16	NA	TGTGCCAGTAGTATCGTGTGGGTGGTGTCGGGTACTGAAGCTTTCTTT	CASSIVWVVSGTEAFF
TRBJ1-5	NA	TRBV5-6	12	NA	TGTGCCAGCAGCTTGTTTGGTCAGCCCCAGCATTTT	CASSLFGQPQHF
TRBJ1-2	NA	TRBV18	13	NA	TGTGCCAGCTCAGAGGACGTACGTTATGGCTACACCTTC	CASSEDVRYGYTF
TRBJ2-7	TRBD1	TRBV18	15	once	TGTGCCAGCTCACCTGGGACAGGGGGCTCCTACGAGCAGTACTTC	CASSPGTGGSYEQYF
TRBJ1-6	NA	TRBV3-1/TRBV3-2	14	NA	TGTGCCAGCAGCCCACTTCCTAGGAATTCACCCCTCCACTTT	CASSPLPRNSPLHF
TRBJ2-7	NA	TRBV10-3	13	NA	TGTGCCATCAGTGGTCCTCAGGGCTACGAGCAGTACTTC	CAISGPQGYEQYF
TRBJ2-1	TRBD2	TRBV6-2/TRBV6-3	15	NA	TGTGCCAGCAGTTACCGGGGGGGCCTGAACAATGAGCAGTTCTTC	CASSYRGGLNNEQFF
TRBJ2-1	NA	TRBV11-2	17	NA	TGTGCCAGCAGCTTAGGTGGAGGGTCGGACCCTGACAATGAGCAGTTCTTC	CASSLGGGSDPDNEQFF
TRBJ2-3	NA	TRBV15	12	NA	TGTGCCACCAGCAGAGATACGGGACAGCAGTATTTT	CATSRDTGQQYF
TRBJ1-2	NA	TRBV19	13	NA	TGTGCCAGTAGTATTGGCAGGGACTATGGCTACACCTTC	CASSIGRDYGYTF
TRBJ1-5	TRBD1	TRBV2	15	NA	TGTGCCAGCAATGGACAGGGGGCTGCTATTCAGCCCCAGCATTTT	CASNGQGAAIQPQHF
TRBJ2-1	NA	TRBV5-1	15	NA	TGCGCCAGCAGCCAAACAGGGCCCTCCTACAATGAGCAGTTCTTC	CASSQTGPSYNEQFF
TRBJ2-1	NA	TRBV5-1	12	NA	TGCGCCAGCAGCTTGGATTACGGTGAGCAGTTCTTC	CASSLDYGEQFF
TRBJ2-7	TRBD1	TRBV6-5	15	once	TGTGCCAGCAGCCAAATAGGGGGCTCAGGCTACGAGCAGTACTTC	CASSQIGGSGYEQYF
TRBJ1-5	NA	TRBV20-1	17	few	TGCAGTGCTAGTACCGGGTCACTGGGTTATAGCAATCAGCCCCAGCATTTT	CSASTGSLGYSNQPQHF
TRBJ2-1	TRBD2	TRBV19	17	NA	TGTGCCAGTAGTATCCCACCGGGACTAAGCACCTACAATGAGCAGTTCTTC	CASSIPPGLSTYNEQFF
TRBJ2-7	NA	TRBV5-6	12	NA	TGTGCCAGCAGCTATACCACGGGCGAGCAGTACTTC	CASSYTTGEQYF
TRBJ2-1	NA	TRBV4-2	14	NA	TGTGCCAGCAGCCAAGAAAAGATGGGCTATGAGCAGTTCTTC	CASSQEKMGYEQFF
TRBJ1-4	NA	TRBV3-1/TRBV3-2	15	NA	TGTGCCAGCAGCCAACTTGGAGAAACTAATGAAAAACTGTTTTTT	CASSQLGETNEKLFF
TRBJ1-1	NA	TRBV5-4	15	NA	TGTGCCAGCAGCTCTAGTTATCGTGTGAACACTGAAGCTTTCTTT	CASSSSYRVNTEAFF
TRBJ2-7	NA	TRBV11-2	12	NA	TGTGCCAGCAGTACAAGGGTCTACGAGCAGTACTTC	CASSTRVYEQYF
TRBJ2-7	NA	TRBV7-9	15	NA	TGTGCCAGCAGTTTCCCGGTTATTAACGCAGGCGAGCAGTACTTC	CASSFPVINAGEQYF
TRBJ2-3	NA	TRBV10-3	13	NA	TGTGCCATCACTTCCACCAGCACAGATACGCAGTATTTT	CAITSTSTDTQYF